This T cell receptor (beta chain) was documented in a study of blood T cell repertoires in COVID-19 (dated by TCRdb to about 2020). Concerning the study at large: Samples covering the acute and convalescent phases of COVID-19 were provided by collaborators in the United States, Italy and Spain. Sample metadata almost always included a de-identified subject ID, COVID-19 status, age in years and sex. Where available, HLA class I and class II types were obtained from metadata supplied by the sample provider rather than from assay-based typing. Samples were obtained from the ongoing ImmuneRACE study (first 160 participants) and from over a thousand subjects provided by 6 global collaborators. Subjects who had been exposed to COVID-19, were actively infected with it, or had recovered from it provided the deeply sampled blood TCRbeta repertoires that made up the dataset. The prospective study material was composed of cDNA or gDNA derived from T cells, B-cell-depleted T cells, or PBMCs. The repertoires were released in a freely available public database meant as a resource for research on the immune response to SARS-CoV-2. Broad study findings and their caveats: How much clinical and demographic metadata was included differed by source and by participant, and the metadata was provided uncurated.

TCRbeta CDR3 regions were amplified from genomic DNA by means of the immunoSEQ Assay, a bias-controlled multiplex PCR. From the authors' description of their analysis: The number of nucleated cells in each sample was estimated by amplification of reference gene primers within the assay. To quantify the absolute abundance of each unique TCRbeta CDR3 rearrangement, sequence reads were collapsed and filtered. For each sample, productive Simpson clonality was calculated as the square root of Simpson's diversity index over productive rearrangements. Sourced from immuneACCESS, this table was stored by TCRdb with only in-frame sequences that have V and J called. A share of the clones is absent; for the studies checked, an unresolved V gene accounts for under half, and the remainder has no known explanation. That table supplies the V and J calls and clone size; D and trimming were determined from the DNA. This sample is represented by more than 200,000 clones; approximately 91% of them were singletons. The top ten clones comprise 2% to 2.5% of the sample.

The CDR3 runs 17 amino acids, cysteine and phenylalanine included. Only the CDR3 DNA is retained, 51 bases long and in frame from the first base. Germline trimming amounts to 3 bases on V and 12 bases on J, with 18 as the count of junction bases outside the gene matches. The germline V gene yields MGHRA for CDR1 and YSYEKL for CDR2. A second Seattle source provided samples from volunteer blood donors who had recovered from COVID-19. Collaborating institutions collected whole blood in K2EDTA tubes following their own protocols. Collaborator samples were shipped for TCRbeta analysis as frozen whole blood, isolated PBMCs, or DNA extracted from either sample type. A remark on this clone: The specificity of this receptor is unknown. Base qualities are missing; no much larger clone stands one base away.

The V and J genes are TRBV4-1 and TRBJ2-1, and TRBD2 matches 9 of the central bases. The sequence was obtained from a woman in her forties who had recovered from COVID-19. Sequencing was carried out using peripheral blood. The nucleotide sequence is TGCGCCAGCAGCCATGATCCAGCTAGCGGGGCTGACGGGGGGCAGTTCTTC. This sequence encodes CASSHDPASGADGGQFF.